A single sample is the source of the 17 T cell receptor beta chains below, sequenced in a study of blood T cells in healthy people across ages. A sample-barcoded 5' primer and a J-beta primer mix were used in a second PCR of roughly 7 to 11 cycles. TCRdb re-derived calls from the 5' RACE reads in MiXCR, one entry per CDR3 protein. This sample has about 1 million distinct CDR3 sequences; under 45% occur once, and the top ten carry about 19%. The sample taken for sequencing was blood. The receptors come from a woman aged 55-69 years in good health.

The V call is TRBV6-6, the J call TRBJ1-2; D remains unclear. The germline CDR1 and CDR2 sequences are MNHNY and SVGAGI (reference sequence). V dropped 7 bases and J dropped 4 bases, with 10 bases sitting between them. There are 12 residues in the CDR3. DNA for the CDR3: TGTGCCAGCACGGGAGGGAGCTATGGCTACACCTTC. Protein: CASTGGSYGYTF.

In nucleotides, the CDR3 is TGTGCCAGCAGCCGACAGGAGTATAATTCACCCCTCCACTTT. This encodes CASSRQEYNSPLHF. The genes are TRBV12-3 or TRBV12-4 and TRBJ1-6; a weak D match, TRBD1 (6 bases). The CDR3 is 14 amino acids. Trimming took off 6 bases at V and 4 bases at J, with 10 bases between the two ends.

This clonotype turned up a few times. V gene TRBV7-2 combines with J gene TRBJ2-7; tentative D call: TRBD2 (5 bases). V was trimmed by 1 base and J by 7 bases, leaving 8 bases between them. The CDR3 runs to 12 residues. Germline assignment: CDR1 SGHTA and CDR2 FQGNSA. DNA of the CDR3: TGTGCCAGCAGCTTAGTGCCGGGAGAGCAGTACTTC. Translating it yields CASSLVPGEQYF.

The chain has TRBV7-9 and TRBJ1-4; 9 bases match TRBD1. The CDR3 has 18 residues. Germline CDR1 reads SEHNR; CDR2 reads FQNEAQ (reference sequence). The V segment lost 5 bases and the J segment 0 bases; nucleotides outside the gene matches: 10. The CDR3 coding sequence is TGTGCCAGCAGCCCCCATACAGGGGGCCGGGCAACTAATGAAAAACTGTTTTTT. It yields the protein CASSPHTGGRATNEKLFF.

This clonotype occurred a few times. The CDR3 DNA follows: TGTGCCAGCAGTTACAGAGTAGGAGGAGGGGAGCAGTTCTTC. Its protein is CASSYRVGGGEQFF. The chain carries TRBV6-5 and TRBJ2-1; D possibly corresponds to TRBD2 (6 bases). The ends were cut back, 2 bases at V and 10 bases at J, with 15 bases in the middle. The CDR3 has 14 amino acids. CDR1 is MNHEY, CDR2 SVGAGI, per germline.

The CDR3 DNA follows: TGCAGTGCTAGGCCCGGGACAGAAAAACTGTTTTTT. This gives the protein CSARPGTEKLFF. The rearrangement uses TRBV20-1 and TRBJ1-4, with D possibly being TRBD1 (6 bases). Germline values: CDR1 DFQATT, CDR2 SNEGSKA (reference sequence). The CDR3 runs to 12 residues. The V end was cut by 3 bases, the J end by 8 bases, with 10 bases between.

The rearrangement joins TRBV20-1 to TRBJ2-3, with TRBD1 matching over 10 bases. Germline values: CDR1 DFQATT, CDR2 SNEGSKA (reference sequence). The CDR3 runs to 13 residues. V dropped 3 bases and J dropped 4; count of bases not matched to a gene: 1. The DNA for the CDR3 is TGCAGTGCTAGTGGACAGGGGGCAGATACGCAGTATTTT. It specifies CSASGQGADTQYF.

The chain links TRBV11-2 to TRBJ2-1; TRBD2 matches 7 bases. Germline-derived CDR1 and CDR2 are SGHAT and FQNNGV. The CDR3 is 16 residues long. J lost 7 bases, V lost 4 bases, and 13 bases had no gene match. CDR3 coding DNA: TGTGCCAGCAGCTCCCAGAGCGGGAAGGGAGTGAATGAGCAGTTCTTC. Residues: CASSSQSGKGVNEQFF.

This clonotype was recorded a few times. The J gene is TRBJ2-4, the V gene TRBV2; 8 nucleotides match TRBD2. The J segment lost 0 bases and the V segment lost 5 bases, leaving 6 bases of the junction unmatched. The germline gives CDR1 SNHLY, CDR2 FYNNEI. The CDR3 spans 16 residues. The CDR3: CASSRIAGKAKNIQYF. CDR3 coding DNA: TGTGCCAGCAGTCGCATAGCGGGAAAAGCCAAAAACATTCAGTACTTC.

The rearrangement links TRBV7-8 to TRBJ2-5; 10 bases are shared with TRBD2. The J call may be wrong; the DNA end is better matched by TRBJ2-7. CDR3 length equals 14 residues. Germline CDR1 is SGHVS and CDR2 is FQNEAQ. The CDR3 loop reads CASSYSGRDYEQYF. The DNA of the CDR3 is TGTGCCAGCAGCTACAGCGGGAGGGACTACGAGCAGTACTTC.

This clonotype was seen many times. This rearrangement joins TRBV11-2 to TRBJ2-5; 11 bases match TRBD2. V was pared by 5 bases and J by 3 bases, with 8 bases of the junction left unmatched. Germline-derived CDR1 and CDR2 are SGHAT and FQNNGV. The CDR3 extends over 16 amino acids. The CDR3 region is CASSPRGTSGKETQYF. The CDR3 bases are TGTGCCAGCAGCCCAAGGGGGACTAGCGGAAAAGAGACCCAGTACTTC.

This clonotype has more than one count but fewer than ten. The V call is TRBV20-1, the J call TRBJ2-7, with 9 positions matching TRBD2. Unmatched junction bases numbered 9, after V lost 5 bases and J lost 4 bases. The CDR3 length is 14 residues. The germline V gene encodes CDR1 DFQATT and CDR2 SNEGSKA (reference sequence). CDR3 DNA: TGCAGTGCTGATGCTCGGCGGGAGGGTTACGAGCAGTACTTC. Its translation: CSADARREGYEQYF.

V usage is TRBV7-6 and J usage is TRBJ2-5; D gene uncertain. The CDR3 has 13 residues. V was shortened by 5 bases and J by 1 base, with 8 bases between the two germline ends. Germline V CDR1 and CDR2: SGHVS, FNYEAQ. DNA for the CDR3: TGTGCCAGCAGCCCCAACCCCCAAGAGACCCAGTACTTC. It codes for CASSPNPQETQYF.

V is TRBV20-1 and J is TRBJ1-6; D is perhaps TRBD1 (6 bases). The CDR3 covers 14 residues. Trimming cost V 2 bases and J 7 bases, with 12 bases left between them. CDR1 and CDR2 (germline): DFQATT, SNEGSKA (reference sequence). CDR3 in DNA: TGCAGTGCTAGACGCGGGACACCCAATTCACCCCTCCACTTT. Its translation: CSARRGTPNSPLHF.

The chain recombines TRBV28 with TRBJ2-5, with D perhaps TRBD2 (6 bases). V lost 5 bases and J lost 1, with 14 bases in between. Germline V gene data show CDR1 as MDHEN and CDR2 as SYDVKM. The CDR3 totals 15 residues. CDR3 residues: CASSPWGGIQETQYF. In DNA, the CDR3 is TGTGCCAGCAGTCCTTGGGGCGGGATCCAAGAGACCCAGTACTTC.

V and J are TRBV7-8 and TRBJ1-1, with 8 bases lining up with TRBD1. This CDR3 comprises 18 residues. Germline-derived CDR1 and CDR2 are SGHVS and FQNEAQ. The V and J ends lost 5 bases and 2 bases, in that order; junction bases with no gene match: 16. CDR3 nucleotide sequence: TGTGCCAGCAGCCTATCAGTACCGAGGACAGGGCCAAACACTGAAGCTTTCTTT. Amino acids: CASSLSVPRTGPNTEAFF.

CDR3: CAISEKAGENYGYTF. CDR3 DNA sequence: TGTGCCATCAGCGAAAAGGCGGGGGAGAACTATGGCTACACCTTC. The chain has TRBV10-3 and TRBJ1-2; a possible D gene is TRBD1 (5 bases). Trimming shortened V by 6 bases and J by 2 bases, and 16 bases separated the two germline ends. The CDR3 spans 15 residues. Per the germline V gene, CDR1 is ENHRY and CDR2 is SYGVKD.